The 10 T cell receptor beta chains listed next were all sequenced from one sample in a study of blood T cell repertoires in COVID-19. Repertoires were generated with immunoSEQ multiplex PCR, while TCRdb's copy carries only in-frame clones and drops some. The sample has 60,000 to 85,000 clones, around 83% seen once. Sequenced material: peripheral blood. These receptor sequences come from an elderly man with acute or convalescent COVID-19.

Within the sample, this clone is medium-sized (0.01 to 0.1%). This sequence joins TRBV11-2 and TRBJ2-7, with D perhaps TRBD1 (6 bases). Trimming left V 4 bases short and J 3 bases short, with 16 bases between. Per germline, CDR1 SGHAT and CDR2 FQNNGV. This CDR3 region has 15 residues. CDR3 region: CASSSKLGQSYEQYF. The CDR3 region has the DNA TGTGCCAGCAGCTCGAAGCTAGGACAGAGCTACGAGCAGTACTTC.

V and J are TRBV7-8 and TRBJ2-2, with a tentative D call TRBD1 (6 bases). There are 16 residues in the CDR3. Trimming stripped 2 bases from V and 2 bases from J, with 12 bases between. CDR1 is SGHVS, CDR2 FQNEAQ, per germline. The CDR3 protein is CASSLYLGTNTGELFF. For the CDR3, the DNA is TGTGCCAGCAGCTTATATTTGGGGACAAACACCGGGGAGCTGTTTTTT.

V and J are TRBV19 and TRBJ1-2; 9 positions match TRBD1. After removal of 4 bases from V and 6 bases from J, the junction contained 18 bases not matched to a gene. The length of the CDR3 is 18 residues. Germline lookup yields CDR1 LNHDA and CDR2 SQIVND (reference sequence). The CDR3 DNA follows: TGTGCCAGTAGTACCTCGACCGGGACAGGGTCATCCGAACATGGCTACACCTTC. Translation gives CASSTSTGTGSSEHGYTF.

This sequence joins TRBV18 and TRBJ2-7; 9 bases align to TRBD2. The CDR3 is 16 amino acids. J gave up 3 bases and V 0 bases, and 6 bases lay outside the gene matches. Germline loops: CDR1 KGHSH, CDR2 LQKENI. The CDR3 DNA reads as TGTGCCAGCTCACCACCCCTAGCGGGGATTGGCTACGAGCAGTACTTC. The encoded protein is CASSPPLAGIGYEQYF.

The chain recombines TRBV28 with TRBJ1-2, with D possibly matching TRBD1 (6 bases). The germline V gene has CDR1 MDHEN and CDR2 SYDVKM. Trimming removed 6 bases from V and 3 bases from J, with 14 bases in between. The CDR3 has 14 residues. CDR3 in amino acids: CASSKGVSYYGYTF. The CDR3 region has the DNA TGTGCCAGCAGCAAGGGGGTAAGCTACTATGGCTACACCTTC.

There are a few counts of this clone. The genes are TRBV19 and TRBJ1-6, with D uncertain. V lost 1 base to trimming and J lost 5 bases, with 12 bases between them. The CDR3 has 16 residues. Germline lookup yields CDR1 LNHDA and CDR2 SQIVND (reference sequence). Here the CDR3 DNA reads TGTGCCAGTAGTATAGCGACGGGTATCAATAATTCACCCCTCCACTTT. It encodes CASSIATGINNSPLHF.

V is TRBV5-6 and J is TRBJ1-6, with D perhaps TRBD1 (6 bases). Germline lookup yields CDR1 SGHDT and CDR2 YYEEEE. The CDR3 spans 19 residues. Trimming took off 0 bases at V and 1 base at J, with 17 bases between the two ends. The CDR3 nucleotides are TGTGCCAGCAGCTTGGAAACAGGGCGGGCTGGATCCTATAATTCACCCCTCCACTTT. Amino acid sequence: CASSLETGRAGSYNSPLHF.

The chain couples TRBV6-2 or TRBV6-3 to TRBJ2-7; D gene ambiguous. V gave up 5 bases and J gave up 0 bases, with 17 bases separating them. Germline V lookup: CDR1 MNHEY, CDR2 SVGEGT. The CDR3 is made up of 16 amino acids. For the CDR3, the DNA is TGTGCCAGCAGTAACCCCCACGCGCTCCGCTCCTACGAGCAGTACTTC. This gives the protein CASSNPHALRSYEQYF.

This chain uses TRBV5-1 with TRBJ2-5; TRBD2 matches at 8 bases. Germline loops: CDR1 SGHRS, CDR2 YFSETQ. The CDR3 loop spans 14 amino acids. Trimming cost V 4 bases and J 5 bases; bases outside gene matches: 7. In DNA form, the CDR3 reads TGCGCCAGCAGCGAAAGAGCGGGAGTGGAGACCCAGTACTTC. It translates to CASSERAGVETQYF.

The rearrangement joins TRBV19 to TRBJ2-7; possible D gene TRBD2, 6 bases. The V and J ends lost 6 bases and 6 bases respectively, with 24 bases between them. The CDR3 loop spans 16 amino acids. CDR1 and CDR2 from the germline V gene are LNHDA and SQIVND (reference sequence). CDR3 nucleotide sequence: TGTGCCAGTAGACCCACCTTCTCGCGGGTGGGGGGCGAGCAGTACTTC. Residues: CASRPTFSRVGGEQYF.